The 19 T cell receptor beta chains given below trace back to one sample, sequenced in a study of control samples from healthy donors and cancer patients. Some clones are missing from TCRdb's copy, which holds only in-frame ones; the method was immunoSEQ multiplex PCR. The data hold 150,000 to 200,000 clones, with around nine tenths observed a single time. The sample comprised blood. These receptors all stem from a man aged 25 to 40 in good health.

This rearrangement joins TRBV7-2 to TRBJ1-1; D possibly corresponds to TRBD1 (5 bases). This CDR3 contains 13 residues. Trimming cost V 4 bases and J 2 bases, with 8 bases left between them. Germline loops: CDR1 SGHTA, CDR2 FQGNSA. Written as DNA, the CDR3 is TGTGCCAGCAGCTCACAGGAAAACACTGAAGCTTTCTTT. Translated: CASSSQENTEAFF. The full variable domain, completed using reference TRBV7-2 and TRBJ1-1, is GAGVSQSPSNKVTEKGKDVELRCDPISGHTALYWYRQSLGQGLEFLIYFQGNSAPDKSGLPSDRFSAERTGGSVSTLTIQRTQQEDSAVYLCASSSQENTEAFFGQGTRLTVV.

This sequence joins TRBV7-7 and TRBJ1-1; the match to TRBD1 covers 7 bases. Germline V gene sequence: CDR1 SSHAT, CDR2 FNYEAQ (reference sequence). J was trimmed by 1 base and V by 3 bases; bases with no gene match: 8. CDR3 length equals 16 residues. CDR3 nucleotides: TGTGCCAGCAGCTTTCCGACGGGACAGAAGAACACTGAAGCTTTCTTT. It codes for CASSFPTGQKNTEAFF.

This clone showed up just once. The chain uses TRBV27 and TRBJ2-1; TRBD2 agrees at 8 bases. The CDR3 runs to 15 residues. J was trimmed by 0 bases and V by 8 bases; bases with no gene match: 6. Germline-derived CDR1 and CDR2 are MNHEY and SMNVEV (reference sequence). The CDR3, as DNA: TGTGCCAGCCGGCTCGGGGGGGTCTCCTACAATGAGCAGTTCTTC. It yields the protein CASRLGGVSYNEQFF.

CDR3 sequence (DNA): TGCGCCAGCAGAACTAGCGGGGCCACTAGCACAGATACGCAGTATTTT. It codes for CASRTSGATSTDTQYF. The V and J genes are TRBV5-1 and TRBJ2-3; TRBD2 agrees at 10 bases. This CDR3 region has 16 residues. Germline CDR1 and CDR2: SGHRS and YFSETQ. The V gene end was trimmed by 5 bases and the J gene end by 0 bases; junction bases not matched to a gene: 6.

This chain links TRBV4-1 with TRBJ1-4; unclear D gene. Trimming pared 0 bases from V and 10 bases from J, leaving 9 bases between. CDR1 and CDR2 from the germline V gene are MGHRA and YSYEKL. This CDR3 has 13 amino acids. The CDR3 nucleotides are TGCGCCAGCAGCCAAGAGGGTACGGGAAAACTGTTTTTT. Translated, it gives CASSQEGTGKLFF.

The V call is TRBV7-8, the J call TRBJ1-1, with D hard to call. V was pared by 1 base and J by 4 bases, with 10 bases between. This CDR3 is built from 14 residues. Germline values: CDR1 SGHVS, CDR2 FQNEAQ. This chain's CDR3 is CASSLVPLVTEAFF. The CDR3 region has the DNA TGTGCCAGCAGCTTAGTTCCCCTAGTCACTGAAGCTTTCTTT.

The CDR3 loop is CASSQDTAGSGYTF. As DNA, the CDR3 is TGTGCCAGCAGCCAAGATACGGCAGGGTCCGGCTACACCTTC. V and J are TRBV3-1 (or the pseudogene TRBV3-2) and TRBJ1-2; D may be TRBD1 (5 bases). The V end was cut by 0 bases, the J end by 8 bases, with 13 bases between. CDR1 is LGHDT and CDR2 is YNNKEL in the germline V gene (reference sequence). The CDR3 is 14 amino acids.

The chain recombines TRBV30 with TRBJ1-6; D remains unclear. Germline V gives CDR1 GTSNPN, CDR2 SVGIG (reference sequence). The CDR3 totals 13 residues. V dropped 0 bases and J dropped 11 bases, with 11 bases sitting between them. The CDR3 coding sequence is TGTGCCTGGAGTGTATCCGGTTTGCCACCCCTCCACTTT. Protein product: CAWSVSGLPPLHF.

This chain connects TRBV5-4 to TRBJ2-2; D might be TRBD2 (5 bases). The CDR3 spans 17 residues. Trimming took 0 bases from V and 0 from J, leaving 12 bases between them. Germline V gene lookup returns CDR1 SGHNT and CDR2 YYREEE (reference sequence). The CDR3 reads CASSLAGVAANTGELFF. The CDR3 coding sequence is TGTGCCAGCAGCTTGGCCGGGGTAGCAGCGAACACCGGGGAGCTGTTTTTT.

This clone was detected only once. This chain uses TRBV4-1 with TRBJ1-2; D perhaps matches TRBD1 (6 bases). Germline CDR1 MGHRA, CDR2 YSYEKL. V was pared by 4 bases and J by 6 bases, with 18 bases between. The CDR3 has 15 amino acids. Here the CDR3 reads CASSPGTPSLDGYTF. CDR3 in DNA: TGCGCCAGCAGCCCAGGGACACCCTCTTTGGATGGCTACACCTTC.

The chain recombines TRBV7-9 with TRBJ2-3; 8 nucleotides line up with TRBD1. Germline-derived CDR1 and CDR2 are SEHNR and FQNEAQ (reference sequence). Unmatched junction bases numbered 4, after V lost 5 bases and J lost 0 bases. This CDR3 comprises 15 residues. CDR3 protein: CASSSGQGSTDTQYF. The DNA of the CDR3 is TGTGCCAGCAGCAGCGGACAGGGAAGCACAGATACGCAGTATTTT.

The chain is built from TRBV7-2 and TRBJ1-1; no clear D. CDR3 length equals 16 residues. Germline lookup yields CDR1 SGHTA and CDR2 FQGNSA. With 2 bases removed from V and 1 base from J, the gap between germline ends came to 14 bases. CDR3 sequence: CASSLWGGRQNTEAFF. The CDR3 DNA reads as TGTGCCAGCAGCTTATGGGGAGGACGGCAGAACACTGAAGCTTTCTTT.

CDR3 bases: TGCGCCAGCAGCTCGGAGGGGGGCGCGTACAATGAGCAGTTCTTC. Amino acids: CASSSEGGAYNEQFF. V is TRBV5-1 and J is TRBJ2-1; D tentatively fits TRBD1 or TRBD2 (6 bases each). V was shortened by 3 bases and J by 4 bases, with 14 bases between the two germline ends. The CDR3 has 15 amino acids. CDR1 SGHRS and CDR2 YFSETQ come from the germline V gene. The full variable domain, with the rest looked up from reference TRBV5-1 and TRBJ2-1, is KAGVTQTPRYLIKTRGQQVTLSCSPISGHRSVSWYQQTPGQGLQFLFEYFSETQRNKGNFPGRFSGRQFSNSRSEMNVSTLELGDSALYLCASSSEGGAYNEQFFGPGTRLTVL.

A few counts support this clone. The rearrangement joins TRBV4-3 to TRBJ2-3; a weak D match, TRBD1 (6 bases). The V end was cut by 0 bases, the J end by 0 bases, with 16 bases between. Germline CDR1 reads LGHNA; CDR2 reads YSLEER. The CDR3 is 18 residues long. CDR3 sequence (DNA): TGCGCCAGCAGCCAAGACCCCACGACAGGAGCTAGCACAGATACGCAGTATTTT. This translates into CASSQDPTTGASTDTQYF.

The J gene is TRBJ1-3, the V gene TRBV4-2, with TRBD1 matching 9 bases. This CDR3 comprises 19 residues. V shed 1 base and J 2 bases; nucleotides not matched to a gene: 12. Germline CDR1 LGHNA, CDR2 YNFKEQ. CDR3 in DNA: TGTGCCAGCAGCCAAGGGGTGGGGACAGGGAAAGCAACTGGAAACACCATATATTTT. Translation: CASSQGVGTGKATGNTIYF.

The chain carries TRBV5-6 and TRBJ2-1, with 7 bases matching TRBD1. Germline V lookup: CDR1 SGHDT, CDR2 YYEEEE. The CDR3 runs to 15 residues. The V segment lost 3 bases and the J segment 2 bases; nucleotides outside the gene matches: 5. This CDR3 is CASSWDSYTYNEQFF. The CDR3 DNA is TGTGCCAGCAGCTGGGACAGTTACACCTACAATGAGCAGTTCTTC.

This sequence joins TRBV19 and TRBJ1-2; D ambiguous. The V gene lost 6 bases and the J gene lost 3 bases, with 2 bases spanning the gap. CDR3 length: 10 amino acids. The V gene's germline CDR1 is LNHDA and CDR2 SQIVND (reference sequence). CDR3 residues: CASRDYGYTF. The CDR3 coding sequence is TGTGCCAGTAGGGACTATGGCTACACCTTC.

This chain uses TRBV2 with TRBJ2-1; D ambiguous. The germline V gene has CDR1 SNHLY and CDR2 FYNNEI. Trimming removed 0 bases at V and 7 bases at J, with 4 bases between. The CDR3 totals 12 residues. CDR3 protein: CASSEASNEQFF. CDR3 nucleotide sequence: TGTGCCAGCAGTGAAGCCTCTAATGAGCAGTTCTTC.

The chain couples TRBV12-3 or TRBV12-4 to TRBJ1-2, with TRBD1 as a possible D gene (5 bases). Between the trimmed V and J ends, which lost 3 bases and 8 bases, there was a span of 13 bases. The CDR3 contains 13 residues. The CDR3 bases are TGTGCCAGCAGTTTTCGTTCAGGGTACGGCTACACCTTC. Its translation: CASSFRSGYGYTF.